Listed below are T cell receptor beta chains from one sample, sequenced in a study of Ad26.COV2.S vaccination and SARS-CoV-2 variants. Clones were read by immunoSEQ multiplex PCR, and TCRdb kept only the in-frame ones, dropping some. Found here are around 340,000 clones, around 89% of them singletons; the top ten hold 5%. The starting material was peripheral blood, obtained in a trial of Ad26.COV2.S vaccine versus placebo. The receptors here all came from a person aged 18-60 years who received the Ad26.COV2.S COVID-19 vaccine or a placebo. Both conserved end residues are part of each CDR3. A D gene is named only where the DNA matches it firmly. Clone size is given for some rows only: seen once, a few or many times, or a class if the clone is expanded.

v_call,j_call,clone_size,d_call,cdr3_aa,cdr3_nt
TRBV7-9,TRBJ1-2,.,.,CASSLGSRNGGYTF,TGTGCCAGCAGCTTAGGGAGTCGTAACGGGGGCTACACCTTC
TRBV18,TRBJ2-1,.,TRBD1,CASSPPGQPYNEQFF,TGTGCCAGCTCACCCCCGGGACAGCCCTACAATGAGCAGTTCTTC
TRBV24-1,TRBJ1-5,.,.,CATTPGGGPSNQPQHF,TGTGCCACCACCCCGGGGGGGGGACCTAGCAATCAGCCCCAGCATTTT
TRBV27,TRBJ1-5,few,.,CASSFSMNQPQHF,TGTGCCAGCAGTTTCTCCATGAATCAGCCCCAGCATTTT
TRBV2,TRBJ1-2,.,.,CASSAQGANYGYTF,TGTGCCAGCAGTGCGCAGGGAGCTAACTATGGCTACACCTTC
TRBV11-2,TRBJ2-3,.,.,CASSLGRNRAKDTQYF,TGTGCCAGCAGCTTAGGACGGAACAGGGCGAAAGATACGCAGTATTTT
TRBV7-2,TRBJ2-3,.,TRBD2,CASSLIAGSTDTQYF,TGTGCCAGCAGCTTAATAGCGGGTAGCACAGATACGCAGTATTTT
TRBV28,TRBJ1-3,.,.,CASSPSRRSGNTIYF,TGTGCCAGCAGCCCCTCCCGGCGCTCTGGAAACACCATATATTTT
TRBV5-6,TRBJ2-5,.,.,CASSRPGNQETQYF,TGTGCCAGCAGCCGGCCCGGGAATCAAGAGACCCAGTACTTC
TRBV27,TRBJ2-1,.,TRBD2,CASSPNPGGDNEQFF,TGTGCCAGCAGTCCCAATCCCGGGGGGGACAATGAGCAGTTCTTC
TRBV25-1,TRBJ1-5,.,.,CASSEQDRSNQPQHF,TGTGCCAGCAGTGAACAAGACAGGAGCAATCAGCCCCAGCATTTT
TRBV3-1/TRBV3-2,TRBJ1-1,.,.,CASSQEDRGAFF,TGTGCCAGCAGTCAAGAGGATCGGGGTGCTTTCTTT
TRBV6-5,TRBJ1-4,.,TRBD1,CASSTGTGNEKLFF,TGTGCCAGCAGTACCGGGACAGGGAATGAAAAACTGTTTTTT
TRBV19,TRBJ2-7,.,.,CASTPAQGGVSEQYF,TGTGCCAGTACCCCCGCACAGGGCGGGGTAAGCGAGCAGTACTTC
TRBV24-1,TRBJ2-2,.,TRBD2,CATSDLAAPNTGELFF,TGTGCCACCAGTGACCTAGCGGCCCCGAACACCGGGGAGCTGTTTTTT
TRBV19,TRBJ2-3,.,TRBD2,CASSLIAGGSTDTQYF,TGTGCCAGTAGTTTGATAGCGGGGGGAAGCACAGATACGCAGTATTTT
TRBV5-4,TRBJ2-5,.,.,CASSLVGQRLVQETQYF,TGTGCCAGCAGCTTGGTAGGACAGCGATTGGTCCAAGAGACCCAGTACTTC
TRBV21-1,TRBJ1-1,.,.,CASKSGQGDTEAFF,TGTGCCAGCAAATCCGGACAGGGGGACACTGAAGCTTTCTTT
TRBV2,TRBJ2-5,.,.,CASRVEPETQYF,TGTGCCAGCAGGGTAGAACCCGAGACCCAGTACTTC
TRBV18,TRBJ1-5,.,.,CASSPGGSNQPQHF,TGTGCCAGCTCACCTGGGGGGAGCAATCAGCCCCAGCATTTT
TRBV19,TRBJ1-5,.,TRBD1,CASSIGRTGGQPQHF,TGTGCCAGTAGTATTGGGCGGACAGGCGGTCAGCCCCAGCATTTT
TRBV11-2,TRBJ1-6,.,TRBD1,CASSPSGTGYNSPLHF,TGTGCCAGCAGCCCGTCCGGGACAGGCTATAATTCACCCCTCCACTTT
TRBV19,TRBJ2-2,.,.,CASSRPGQPSRPLGELFF,TGTGCCAGTAGTAGACCGGGACAACCATCACGACCCCTCGGGGAGCTGTTTTTT
TRBV10-3,TRBJ2-1,.,TRBD1,CAIGTGRNNEQFF,TGTGCCATCGGGACAGGTAGGAACAATGAGCAGTTCTTC
TRBV6-1,TRBJ1-1,.,TRBD1,CASSEGRGFGAFF,TGTGCCAGCAGTGAAGGCAGGGGGTTCGGAGCTTTCTTT
TRBV5-1,TRBJ1-4,.,TRBD1,CASRSGGASWDEKLFF,TGCGCCAGCAGATCAGGGGGCGCCTCGTGGGATGAAAAACTGTTTTTT
TRBV11-3,TRBJ2-6,.,.,CASSLGQGGPSSGANVLTF,TGTGCCAGCAGCTTAGGCCAGGGGGGCCCGAGCTCTGGGGCCAACGTCCTGACTTTC
TRBV7-9,TRBJ1-1,few,.,CASSLQANTEAFF,TGTGCCAGCAGCTTACAGGCGAACACTGAAGCTTTCTTT
TRBV21-1,TRBJ1-3,.,.,CASSKRRGDGNTIYF,TGTGCCAGCAGCAAAAGAAGGGGGGATGGAAACACCATATATTTT
TRBV7-2,TRBJ1-1,.,.,CASSLGSRADTEAFF,TGTGCCAGCAGCTTAGGGTCCAGGGCGGACACTGAAGCTTTCTTT
TRBV4-1,TRBJ2-3,.,TRBD2,CASSQEPWTSATDTQYF,TGCGCCAGCAGCCAAGAACCGTGGACTAGCGCCACAGATACGCAGTATTTT
TRBV2,TRBJ2-7,.,.,CASHPNRGGTYEQYF,TGTGCCAGCCACCCCAACAGGGGGGGAACCTACGAGCAGTACTTC
TRBV5-1,TRBJ1-1,.,.,CASSFGGHTEAFF,TGCGCCAGCAGCTTCGGGGGCCACACTGAAGCTTTCTTT
TRBV2,TRBJ1-2,.,TRBD1,CASRGQADYGYTF,TGTGCCAGCAGAGGACAGGCGGACTATGGCTACACCTTC
TRBV2,TRBJ2-2,.,.,CASSEAQTYTGELFF,TGTGCCAGCAGTGAAGCGCAGACCTACACCGGGGAGCTGTTTTTT
TRBV6-5,TRBJ1-3,.,.,CASSYRPAGSGNTIYF,TGTGCCAGCAGTTATCGGCCGGCAGGCTCTGGAAACACCATATATTTT
TRBV5-4,TRBJ2-1,.,.,CASSLASGAPYNEQFF,TGTGCCAGCAGCTTGGCCTCGGGAGCCCCCTACAATGAGCAGTTCTTC
TRBV15,TRBJ1-1,once,TRBD1,CATSRDLQVYRGRFSDWTEAFF,TGTGCCACCAGCAGAGATCTGCAGGTGTACAGGGGTCGCTTCTCCGACTGGACTGAAGCTTTCTTT
TRBV20-1,TRBJ2-5,few,.,CSASAGDRGVETQYF,TGCAGTGCTAGTGCCGGGGACCGTGGCGTAGAGACCCAGTACTTC
TRBV27,TRBJ2-1,.,TRBD2,CASSLSAGLAGGNEQFF,TGTGCCAGCAGTTTATCTGCCGGACTAGCGGGCGGTAATGAGCAGTTCTTC
TRBV19,TRBJ1-1,few,.,CASSIPAGNTEAFF,TGTGCCAGTAGTATTCCCGCAGGTAACACTGAAGCTTTCTTT
TRBV5-6,TRBJ1-2,.,.,CASRGGPAYGYTF,TGTGCCAGCAGGGGGGGTCCTGCTTATGGCTACACCTTC
TRBV5-5,TRBJ1-5,many,.,CASSPVGVVSQPQHF,TGTGCCAGCAGCCCAGTGGGTGTGGTCAGTCAGCCCCAGCATTTT
TRBV7-8,TRBJ2-7,.,.,CASSYPGDGRSSYEQYF,TGTGCCAGCAGCTACCCCGGGGACGGCCGGAGCTCCTACGAGCAGTACTTC
TRBV5-6,TRBJ2-1,.,.,CASSFTGYLYNEQFF,TGTGCCAGCAGCTTCACAGGGTACCTTTACAATGAGCAGTTCTTC
TRBV11-3,TRBJ1-1,.,.,CASSSQAWTEAFF,TGTGCCAGCAGCTCACAGGCTTGGACTGAAGCTTTCTTT
TRBV7-2,TRBJ1-4,.,.,CASSLDGRNEKLFF,TGTGCCAGCAGCTTAGACGGGAGGAATGAAAAACTGTTTTTT
TRBV4-2,TRBJ1-2,few,.,CASSSRSEGYTF,TGTGCCAGCAGCTCACGGTCGGAAGGCTACACCTTC
TRBV9,TRBJ2-7,once,.,CASSVGQGLSYEQYF,TGTGCCAGCAGCGTGGGGCAGGGTCTCTCCTACGAGCAGTACTTC
TRBV7-3,TRBJ2-1,.,TRBD1,CASSLAGGNYNEQFF,TGTGCCAGCAGCTTGGCAGGGGGCAACTACAATGAGCAGTTCTTC
TRBV6-5,TRBJ2-2,.,.,CASSYRSLARSGELFF,TGTGCCAGCAGTTACAGATCCCTAGCGCGAAGCGGGGAGCTGTTTTTT
TRBV6-1,TRBJ1-3,once,.,CASSFIGGNTIYF,TGTGCCAGCAGTTTTATTGGGGGAAACACCATATATTTT
TRBV28,TRBJ2-5,.,.,CASSLNTGRGETQYF,TGTGCCAGCAGTTTAAATACAGGGAGGGGAGAGACCCAGTACTTC
TRBV7-9,TRBJ2-5,.,.,CASSRSQGPETQYF,TGTGCCAGCAGCCGATCGCAGGGGCCAGAGACCCAGTACTTC
TRBV12-3/TRBV12-4,TRBJ1-5,.,.,CASSRTENQPQHF,TGTGCCAGCAGTAGGACAGAGAATCAGCCCCAGCATTTT
TRBV5-8,TRBJ2-7,once,.,CASSSEGVLGSYEQYF,TGTGCCAGCAGCTCCGAAGGGGTTTTGGGCTCCTACGAGCAGTACTTC
TRBV15,TRBJ2-2,.,.,CATSRGQTNTGELFF,TGTGCCACCAGCAGAGGACAGACGAACACCGGGGAGCTGTTTTTT
TRBV7-2,TRBJ1-5,.,.,CASSLARANQPQHF,TGTGCCAGCAGCTTAGCCAGGGCGAATCAGCCCCAGCATTTT